The rows below give T cell receptor beta chains drawn from one sample of a study of blood T cells in healthy people across ages. TCRdb independently ran MiXCR on the 5' RACE reads; one entry per CDR3 protein. The data show hundreds of thousands of distinct CDR3 sequences, approximately 51% seen once. The sequenced sample was blood. These TCRs come from a man aged 55 to 69 in good health. The CDR3 runs from the conserved cysteine through the conserved F or W. The D gene is left open where the match is weak. Not all rows give a size; the values are once, few, many and, for expanded clones, a class.

v_call	clone_size	d_call	j_call	cdr3_length	cdr3_aa	cdr3_nt
TRBV6-6	.	TRBD1	TRBJ2-3	15	CASSYPGTGTDTQYF	TGTGCCAGCAGTTACCCAGGGACAGGCACAGATACGCAGTATTTT
TRBV18	.	.	TRBJ2-3	13	CASSRLNTDTQYF	TGTGCCAGCTCACGACTGAATACAGATACGCAGTATTTT
TRBV5-1	.	.	TRBJ2-1	16	CASSSGGGGAYNEQFF	TGCGCCAGCAGCTCGGGCGGAGGGGGCGCCTACAATGAGCAGTTCTTC
TRBV7-2	.	.	TRBJ2-3	16	CASSSRQSPRPDTQYF	TGTGCCAGCAGCTCCCGTCAGTCCCCACGTCCAGATACGCAGTATTTT
TRBV7-2	few	.	TRBJ2-7	13	CASSSTTGSEQYF	TGTGCCAGCAGCTCTACAACAGGGTCCGAGCAGTACTTC
TRBV2	few	.	TRBJ2-6	14	CAGRGSSGANVLTF	TGTGCTGGCAGGGGTAGCTCTGGGGCCAACGTCCTGACTTTC
TRBV2	.	.	TRBJ2-2	14	CASSDYRDVGELFF	TGTGCCAGCAGTGACTACAGGGATGTCGGGGAGCTGTTTTTT
TRBV6-2/TRBV6-3	.	.	TRBJ1-2	14	CASSRDTLNYGYTF	TGTGCCAGCAGCCGGGACACCCTAAATTATGGCTACACCTTC
TRBV4-1	once	TRBD2	TRBJ2-7	17	CASSQDAGTSPHNEQYF	TGCGCCAGCAGCCAAGATGCCGGGACTAGCCCCCACAATGAGCAGTACTTC
TRBV6-6	.	TRBD2	TRBJ2-7	14	CASRISGDSYEQYF	TGTGCCAGCAGGATTAGCGGGGACTCCTACGAGCAGTACTTC
TRBV5-5	.	.	TRBJ2-7	16	CASSLSLGVRNNEQYF	TGTGCCAGCAGCCTCAGCCTCGGAGTCCGGAACAATGAGCAGTACTTC
TRBV18	.	TRBD1	TRBJ1-2	15	CASSPGDRKHYGYTF	TGTGCCAGCTCACCAGGGGACAGAAAACACTATGGCTACACCTTC
TRBV20-1	.	.	TRBJ2-3	11	CSAWDPPTQYF	TGCAGTGCGTGGGACCCACCGACGCAGTATTTT
TRBV10-3	.	TRBD2	TRBJ2-5	15	CAISESSGRWETQYF	TGTGCCATCAGTGAATCGAGCGGGAGATGGGAGACCCAGTACTTC
TRBV7-2	.	.	TRBJ2-7	14	CASSLRANGNEQYF	TGTGCCAGCAGCTTAAGGGCTAATGGTAATGAGCAGTACTTC
TRBV5-5	few	TRBD1	TRBJ1-1	16	CASSAWGTGMNTEAFF	TGTGCCAGCAGCGCGTGGGGGACAGGGATGAACACTGAAGCTTTCTTT
TRBV4-1	.	TRBD1	TRBJ2-7	14	CASSQEQGPYEQYF	TGCGCCAGCAGCCAAGAACAGGGGCCCTACGAGCAGTACTTC
TRBV6-5	.	TRBD2	TRBJ2-1	12	CASSTGGSEQFF	TGTGCCAGCAGTACGGGGGGGAGTGAGCAGTTCTTC
TRBV7-2	.	.	TRBJ2-5	14	CASSLGDLRETQYF	TGTGCTAGCAGCTTAGGCGACCTCAGGGAGACCCAGTACTTC
TRBV3-1	.	TRBD2	TRBJ2-7	16	CASSQFGSSGSYEQYF	TGTGCCAGCAGCCAATTTGGTTCTAGCGGCTCCTACGAGCAGTACTTC
TRBV20-1	many	.	TRBJ2-7	13	CSVSGRSHLEQYF	TGCAGTGTTTCGGGACGGAGCCATCTCGAGCAGTACTTC
TRBV4-3	.	.	TRBJ1-2	13	CASSQDHGRASTF	TGCGCCAGCAGCCAAGACCACGGTAGGGCATCCACCTTC
TRBV7-2	.	TRBD2	TRBJ2-6	18	CASSPRGLAGSGANVLTF	TGTGCCAGCAGCCCCCGGGGACTAGCGGGATCTGGGGCCAACGTCCTGACTTTC
TRBV20-1	.	.	TRBJ1-2	10	CSARDYGYTF	TGCAGTGCTCGGGATTATGGCTACACCTTC
TRBV6-6	.	TRBD2	TRBJ2-7	15	CASRPTSAGISEQYF	TGTGCCAGCAGACCGACTAGCGCGGGCATCTCCGAGCAGTACTTC
TRBV3-1	.	TRBD1	TRBJ2-7	14	CASSQRTGGGEQYF	TGTGCCAGCAGCCAAAGGACAGGGGGGGGCGAGCAGTACTTC
TRBV6-5	.	.	TRBJ1-2	15	CASSYTQTGLYGYTF	TGTGCCAGCAGTTACACGCAGACAGGCCTATATGGCTACACCTTC
TRBV9	few	.	TRBJ1-4	16	CASSVGGTSTNEKLFF	TGTGCCAGCAGCGTAGGAGGGACATCAACTAATGAAAAACTGTTTTTT
TRBV29-1	.	.	TRBJ2-2	14	CSAASGTRTGELFF	TGCAGCGCCGCCTCCGGGACGCGGACCGGGGAGCTGTTTTTT
TRBV6-2/TRBV6-3	.	TRBD2	TRBJ2-1	14	CASTDTGLGNEQFF	TGTGCCAGCACCGATACGGGACTAGGGAATGAGCAGTTCTTC
TRBV3-1	.	.	TRBJ2-3	12	CASSQDTGTQYF	TGTGCCAGCAGCCAAGACACGGGTACGCAGTATTTT
TRBV27	few	.	TRBJ2-3	16	CASSLSSMGITDTQYF	TGTGCCAGCAGTTTATCCTCGATGGGGATCACAGATACGCAGTATTTT
TRBV20-1	once	.	TRBJ2-4	13	CSAGRDGKNIQYF	TGCAGTGCTGGAAGGGACGGGAAAAACATTCAGTACTTC
TRBV12-3/TRBV12-4	.	TRBD1	TRBJ2-3	14	CASSETGGTDTQYF	TGTGCCAGCAGTGAGACAGGGGGCACAGATACGCAGTATTTT
TRBV4-1	few	.	TRBJ2-7	14	CASSQVGTTYEQYF	TGCGCCAGCAGCCAAGTGGGGACAACCTACGAGCAGTACTTC
TRBV3-1	.	.	TRBJ1-6	17	CASSHLAPSSYNSPLHF	TGTGCCAGCAGCCACCTAGCCCCGAGCTCCTATAATTCACCCCTCCACTTT
TRBV25-1	.	.	TRBJ2-4	11	CASSERNIQYF	TGTGCCAGCAGTGAGAGGAACATTCAGTACTTC
TRBV7-2	few	TRBD2	TRBJ2-1	15	CASSLRLAGRGEQFF	TGTGCCAGCAGCTTAAGACTAGCGGGCAGGGGTGAGCAGTTCTTC
TRBV3-1	.	.	TRBJ1-2	14	CASSQDSVWGGYTF	TGTGCCAGCAGCCAAGATTCGGTTTGGGGAGGCTACACCTTC
TRBV7-3	.	.	TRBJ2-5	17	CASSLAKTGRPQETQYF	TGTGCCAGCAGCTTAGCGAAGACAGGGAGGCCACAAGAGACCCAGTACTTC
TRBV20-1	.	TRBD2	TRBJ2-4	19	CSARAGQRGGLTTKNIQYF	TGCAGTGCTAGAGCAGGGCAGCGGGGGGGCCTTACGACCAAAAACATTCAGTACTTC
TRBV27	many	TRBD2	TRBJ2-5	15	CASSRGLAGAETQYF	TGTGCCAGCAGTAGAGGACTAGCGGGAGCAGAGACCCAGTACTTC
TRBV7-2	few	TRBD2	TRBJ2-1	16	CASSLAASGRVNEQFF	TGTGCCAGCAGCTTAGCCGCCAGCGGGAGGGTCAATGAGCAGTTCTTC
TRBV5-1	.	TRBD1	TRBJ2-5	15	CATARGQGSANEQYF	TGCGCCACCGCAAGGGGACAGGGGTCTGCGAATGAGCAGTACTTC
TRBV12-3/TRBV12-4	.	.	TRBJ2-7	12	CASSLVLAMQYF	TGTGCCAGCAGTTTAGTTTTAGCGATGCAGTACTTC
TRBV2	.	.	TRBJ2-1	11	CASSDSREQFF	TGTGCCAGCAGTGATTCTCGGGAGCAGTTCTTC
TRBV5-1	.	.	TRBJ2-5	15	CASSPSPLGRETQYF	TGCGCCAGCAGTCCCTCCCCTCTCGGACGGGAGACCCAGTACTTC
TRBV28	.	.	TRBJ1-2	14	CASSLGGGNYGYTF	TGTGCCAGCAGTTTAGGGGGGGGCAACTATGGCTACACCTTC
TRBV12-3/TRBV12-4	once	.	TRBJ1-5	14	CASSFDISNQPQHF	TGTGCCAGCAGTTTTGACATCAGCAATCAGCCCCAGCATTTT
TRBV7-8	.	TRBD2	TRBJ2-3	18	CASSLRTSGGRSTDTQYF	TGTGCCAGCAGCTTAAGGACTAGCGGGGGGCGTAGCACAGATACGCAGTATTTT
TRBV20-1	few	.	TRBJ2-3	16	CSARDRRGRKIDTQYF	TGCAGTGCTAGAGACCGGAGGGGGCGGAAAATCGATACGCAGTATTTT
TRBV12-3/TRBV12-4	.	.	TRBJ1-6	13	CASSLADLSPLHF	TGTGCCAGCAGTTTAGCTGACCTTTCACCCCTCCACTTT
TRBV2	.	.	TRBJ2-1	12	CASSQLGGEQFF	TGTGCCAGCAGCCAACTAGGAGGGGAGCAGTTCTTC
TRBV2	.	.	TRBJ2-3	13	CASSYFGPDTQYF	.
TRBV5-1	few	TRBD2	TRBJ2-3	19	CASSGDTSGARVGTDTQYF	TGCGCCAGCAGCGGCGACACTAGCGGGGCCCGAGTTGGAACAGATACGCAGTATTTT
TRBV30	.	TRBD1	TRBJ2-7	13	CAWRTGPVYEQYF	TGTGCCTGGAGGACAGGGCCGGTCTACGAGCAGTACTTC
TRBV7-2	once	.	TRBJ2-4	12	CASSLSQNIQYF	TGTGCCAGCAGCTTGAGTCAAAACATTCAGTACTTC
TRBV6-2/TRBV6-3	.	TRBD1	TRBJ1-5	17	CASSYPAGQGGNQPQHF	TGTGCCAGCAGTTACCCAGCGGGACAGGGAGGCAATCAGCCCCAGCATTTT